The subject of this entry is one TCR beta chain. This sample was taken from a study of shared T cell receptors in the human thymus. Germline CDR1 is WNHNN and CDR2 is SYGVQD (reference sequence). V was pared by 4 bases and J by 0 bases, with 19 bases between. This CDR3 contains 18 residues. The method was immunoSEQ multiplex PCR; TCRdb's version includes in-frame clones alone and lacks a portion of them. The sample lists 630,000 or so clones, 80% to 90% occurring once. This same sample was also part of a study on human thymus T cells. That study reports: Use of V and J genes seemed skewed within the thymic and blood repertoires.

Sequencing input: thymocytes. The rearrangement links TRBV10-1 to TRBJ1-5; perhaps TRBD1 as D (5 bases). The TCR comes from a boy in the first two years of life with a congenital heart defect. The CDR3 nucleotides are TGCGCCAGCAGTGGGGGCGACAGCCGTGATTATAGCAATCAGCCCCAGCATTTT. Residues: CASSGGDSRDYSNQPQHF.